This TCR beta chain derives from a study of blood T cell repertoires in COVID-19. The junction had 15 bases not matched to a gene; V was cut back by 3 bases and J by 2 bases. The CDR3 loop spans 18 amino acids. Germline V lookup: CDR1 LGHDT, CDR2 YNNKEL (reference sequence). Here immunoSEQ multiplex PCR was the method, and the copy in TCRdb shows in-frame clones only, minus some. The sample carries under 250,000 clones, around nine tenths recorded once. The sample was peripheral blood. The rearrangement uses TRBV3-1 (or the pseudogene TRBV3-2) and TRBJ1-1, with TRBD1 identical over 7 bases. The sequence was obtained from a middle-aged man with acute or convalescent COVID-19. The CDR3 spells CASSHRGQKTFTNTEAFF. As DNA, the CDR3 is TGTGCCAGCAGCCACCGGGGACAGAAAACATTTACTAACACTGAAGCTTTCTTT.